The rows below give T cell receptor beta chains drawn from one sample of a study of OX40 agonist ivuxolimab in advanced cancers. Method: immunoSEQ multiplex PCR; TCRdb's copy keeps in-frame clones and lacks some. This sample has 35,000 to 40,000 clones, with around 89% found just once. Specimen: CD4+ or CD8+ T cells sorted from blood, collected in a trial of the OX40 agonist ivuxolimab. Receptors originate from an adult with an advanced solid tumor such as melanoma, head and neck, liver or kidney cancer. CDR3s include the opening cysteine and the closing phenylalanine or tryptophan. D genes are given only for firm matches. Rows may omit the clone size; those that give it use once, few, many or a size class.

TRBJ2-7 | NA | TRBV27 | NA | TGTGCCAGCAGTTTATCGCAGGGGATGTCCTACGAGCAGTACTTC | CASSLSQGMSYEQYF
TRBJ1-2 | TRBD1 | TRBV19 | NA | TGTGCCAGTAGTCCCCAGGGGGATGACTACACCTTC | CASSPQGDDYTF
TRBJ2-1 | NA | TRBV7-9 | NA | TGTGCCAGCAGCTTTCCCCAGGGGGAGCAGTTCTTC | CASSFPQGEQFF
TRBJ2-7 | TRBD1 | TRBV5-8 | NA | TGTGCCAGCAGCTACCGACAGGGAATCTCCTACGAGCAGTACTTC | CASSYRQGISYEQYF
TRBJ1-3 | TRBD1 | TRBV28 | NA | TGTGCCAGCAGGGTAGACAGGGCCTCTGGAAACACCATATATTTT | CASRVDRASGNTIYF
TRBJ2-1 | NA | TRBV13 | NA | TGTGCCAGCAGCCCCCGGGGTCACAATGAGCAGTTCTTC | CASSPRGHNEQFF
TRBJ1-4 | NA | TRBV10-1 | once | TGCGCCAGCAGTGAGTCGGCCCTTGGGAGTGAAAAACTGTTTTTT | CASSESALGSEKLFF
TRBJ1-2 | NA | TRBV4-3 | NA | TGCGCCAGCAGCCAAGATAGGTCAGCGCCTAGAGGTGGCTACACCTTC | CASSQDRSAPRGGYTF
TRBJ1-1 | NA | TRBV7-3 | NA | TGTGCCAGCAGCCCGGAGAGGGGAAACACTGAAGCTTTCTTT | CASSPERGNTEAFF
TRBJ2-2 | NA | TRBV27 | NA | TGTGCCAGCAGTGCCCAACAGGGTTGGACCGGGGAGCTGTTTTTT | CASSAQQGWTGELFF
TRBJ1-1 | NA | TRBV5-4 | NA | TGTGCCAGCAGCTTGGGGCTAGGGAACATGAACACTGAAGCTTTCTTT | CASSLGLGNMNTEAFF
TRBJ2-7 | NA | TRBV27 | NA | TGTGCCAGCAGTTTAGCTTATGGTGGGCAGGGTAACTACGAGCAGTACTTC | CASSLAYGGQGNYEQYF
TRBJ2-5 | NA | TRBV14 | NA | TGTGCCAGCAGCCCCACCGGGAAACGACCCCAAGAGACCCAGTACTTC | CASSPTGKRPQETQYF
TRBJ2-7 | NA | TRBV4-1 | NA | TGCGCCAGCAGCCAAGATCTGAGATCCTACGAGCAGTACTTC | CASSQDLRSYEQYF
TRBJ2-7 | TRBD1 | TRBV5-8 | NA | TGTGCCAGCAGCTTAACGGGACAGACCTACGAGCAGTACTTC | CASSLTGQTYEQYF
TRBJ2-6 | NA | TRBV30 | NA | TGTGCCTGGTCTACTGGGGCCAACGTCCTGACTTTC | CAWSTGANVLTF
TRBJ2-3 | NA | TRBV2 | NA | TGTGCCAGCGCACGGCCAGACGGACTAGATACGCAGTATTTT | CASARPDGLDTQYF
TRBJ2-1 | TRBD2 | TRBV10-1 | NA | TGCGCCAGCAGTCCATTTCCCGTAGCGGGGGGCTCCTACAATGAGCAGTTCTTC | CASSPFPVAGGSYNEQFF
TRBJ1-2 | NA | TRBV30 | NA | TGTGCCTGGAGTGTAACCTCGGCCTATGGCTACACCTTC | CAWSVTSAYGYTF
TRBJ2-6 | NA | TRBV7-8 | NA | TGTGCCAGCAGCCTGATTGGTTACCCACAAAGTCGGGCCAACGTCCTGACTTTC | CASSLIGYPQSRANVLTF
TRBJ2-2 | NA | TRBV9 | NA | TGTGCCAGCAGCGAAAACACCGGGGAGCTGTTTTTT | CASSENTGELFF
TRBJ1-5 | NA | TRBV18 | NA | TGTGCCAGCTCACCCGGGGGCAATCAGCCCCAGCATTTT | CASSPGGNQPQHF
TRBJ2-5 | TRBD2 | TRBV7-6 | NA | TGTGCCAGCAGCTTACTCACCCCAGCGGGGGAGGAGACCCAGTACTTC | CASSLLTPAGEETQYF
TRBJ1-1 | NA | TRBV7-9 | NA | TGTGCCAGCAGCTCCCGACAGTTTGCTATGAACACTGAAGCTTTCTTT | CASSSRQFAMNTEAFF